This TCR beta chain is from a study of graft-versus-host responses after intestinal transplantation. As to this clone: Its specificity is not known.

Clones were read by immunoSEQ multiplex PCR, and TCRdb kept only the in-frame ones, dropping some. The table lists some 96,000 clones, less than 90% of them singletons. The germline gives CDR1 WSHSY, CDR2 SAAADI. V was cut by 0 bases and J by 4 bases, with 16 bases left in between. The CDR3 loop spans 17 amino acids. Sequences were derived from unstimulated CD4+ T cells sorted from spleen or lymph node cells, sampled before transplant. J is TRBJ1-5 and V is TRBV10-2; D not certain. This receptor was taken from a human donor who was the organ donor for an intestinal transplant. Here the CDR3 DNA reads TGCGCCAGCAGTGAGTCCTGGCAATCCTCATGGAATCAGCCCCAGCATTTT. It is translated as CASSESWQSSWNQPQHF.